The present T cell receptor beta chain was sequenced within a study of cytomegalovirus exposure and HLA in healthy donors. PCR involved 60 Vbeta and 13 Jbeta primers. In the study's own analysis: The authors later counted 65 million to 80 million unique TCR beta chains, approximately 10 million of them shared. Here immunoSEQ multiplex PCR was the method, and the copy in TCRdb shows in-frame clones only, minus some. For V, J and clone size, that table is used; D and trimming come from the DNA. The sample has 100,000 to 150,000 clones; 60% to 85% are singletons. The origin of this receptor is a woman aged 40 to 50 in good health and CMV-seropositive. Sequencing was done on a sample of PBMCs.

The CDR3 DNA reads TGTGCCAGCAGCCCCACAGGGGCTCCTGGAAACACCATATATTTT. It yields the protein CASSPTGAPGNTIYF. The J gene is TRBJ1-3, the V gene TRBV5-8; TRBD1 agrees at 7 bases. Germline CDR1 reads SGHTS; CDR2 reads YDEGEE. Trimming took 4 bases from V and 2 from J; bases not matched to a gene: 6. The CDR3 spans 15 residues.